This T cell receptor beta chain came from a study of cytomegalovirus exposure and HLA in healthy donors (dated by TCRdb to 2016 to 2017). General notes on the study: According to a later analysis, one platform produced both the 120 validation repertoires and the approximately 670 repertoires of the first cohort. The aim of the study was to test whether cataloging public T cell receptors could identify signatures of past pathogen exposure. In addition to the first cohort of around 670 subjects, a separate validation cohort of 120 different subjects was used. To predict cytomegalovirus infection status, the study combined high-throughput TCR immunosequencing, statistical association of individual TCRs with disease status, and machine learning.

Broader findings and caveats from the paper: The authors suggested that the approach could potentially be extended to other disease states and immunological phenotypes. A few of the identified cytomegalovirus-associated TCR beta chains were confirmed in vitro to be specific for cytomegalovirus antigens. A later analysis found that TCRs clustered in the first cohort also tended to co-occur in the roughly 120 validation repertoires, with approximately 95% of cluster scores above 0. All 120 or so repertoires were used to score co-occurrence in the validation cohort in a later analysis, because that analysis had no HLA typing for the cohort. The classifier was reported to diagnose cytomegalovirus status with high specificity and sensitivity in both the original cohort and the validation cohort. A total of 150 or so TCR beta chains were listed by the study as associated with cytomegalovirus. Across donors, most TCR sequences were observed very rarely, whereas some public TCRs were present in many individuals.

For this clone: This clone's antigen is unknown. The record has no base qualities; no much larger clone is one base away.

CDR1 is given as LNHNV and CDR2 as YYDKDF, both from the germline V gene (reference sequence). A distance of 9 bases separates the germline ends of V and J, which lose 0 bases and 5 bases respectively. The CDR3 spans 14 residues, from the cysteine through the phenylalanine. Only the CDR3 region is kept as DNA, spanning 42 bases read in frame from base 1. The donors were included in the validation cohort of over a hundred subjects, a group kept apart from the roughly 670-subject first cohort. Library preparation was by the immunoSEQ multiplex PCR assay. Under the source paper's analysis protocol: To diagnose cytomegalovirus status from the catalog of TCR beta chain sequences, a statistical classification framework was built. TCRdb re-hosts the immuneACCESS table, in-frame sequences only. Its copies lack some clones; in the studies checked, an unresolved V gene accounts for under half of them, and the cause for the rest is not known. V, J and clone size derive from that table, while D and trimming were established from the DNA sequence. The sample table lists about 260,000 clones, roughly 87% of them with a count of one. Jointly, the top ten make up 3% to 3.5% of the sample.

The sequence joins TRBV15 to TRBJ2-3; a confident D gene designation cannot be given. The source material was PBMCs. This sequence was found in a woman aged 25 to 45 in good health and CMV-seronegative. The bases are TGTGCCACCAGCAGAGAGGCTCAGCAAGATACGCAGTATTTT. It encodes CATSREAQQDTQYF.